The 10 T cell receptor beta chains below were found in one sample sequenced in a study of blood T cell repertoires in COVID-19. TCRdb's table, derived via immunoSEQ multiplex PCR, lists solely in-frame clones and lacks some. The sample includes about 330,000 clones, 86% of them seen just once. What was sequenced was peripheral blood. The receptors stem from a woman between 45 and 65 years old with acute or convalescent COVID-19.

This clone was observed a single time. The CDR3 sequence: CASSGGDSQETQYF. The CDR3 DNA is TGTGCCAGCAGCGGAGGGGACAGCCAAGAGACCCAGTACTTC. The V and J genes are TRBV5-8 and TRBJ2-5, with D perhaps TRBD1 (7 bases). V was trimmed by 4 bases and J by 1 base, leaving 11 bases between them. Per the germline V gene, CDR1 is SGHTS and CDR2 is YDEGEE. The CDR3 has 14 residues.

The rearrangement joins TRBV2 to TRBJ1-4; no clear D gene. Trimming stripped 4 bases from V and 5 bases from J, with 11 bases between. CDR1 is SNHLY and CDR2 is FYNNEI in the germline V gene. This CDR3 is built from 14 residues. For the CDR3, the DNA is TGTGCCAGCAGTGGCGCAGGCGCAAATGAAAAACTGTTTTTT. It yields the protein CASSGAGANEKLFF.

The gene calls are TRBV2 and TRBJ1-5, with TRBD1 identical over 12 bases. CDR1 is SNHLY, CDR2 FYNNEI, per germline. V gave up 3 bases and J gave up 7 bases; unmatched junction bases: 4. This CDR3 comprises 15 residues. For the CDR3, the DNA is TGTGCCAGCAGTGATCTGGGACAGGGGGCCCAGCCCCAGCATTTT. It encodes CASSDLGQGAQPQHF. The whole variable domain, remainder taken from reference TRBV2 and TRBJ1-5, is EPEVTQTPSHQVTQMGQEVILRCVPISNHLYFYWYRQILGQKVEFLVSFYNNEISEKSEIFDDQFSVERPDGSNFTLKIRSTKLEDSAMYFCASSDLGQGAQPQHFGDGTRLSIL.

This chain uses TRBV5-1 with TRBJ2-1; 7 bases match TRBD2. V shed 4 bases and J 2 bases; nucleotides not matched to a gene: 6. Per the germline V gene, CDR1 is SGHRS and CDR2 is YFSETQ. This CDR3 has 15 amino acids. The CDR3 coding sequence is TGCGCCAGCAGCCCGGGGGGTGGAGCCTACAATGAGCAGTTCTTC. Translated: CASSPGGGAYNEQFF.

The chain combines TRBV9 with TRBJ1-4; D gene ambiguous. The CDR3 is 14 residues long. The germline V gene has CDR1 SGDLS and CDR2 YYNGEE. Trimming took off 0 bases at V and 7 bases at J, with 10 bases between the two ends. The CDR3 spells CASSVDGFTEKLFF. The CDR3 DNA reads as TGTGCCAGCAGCGTAGACGGGTTTACTGAAAAACTGTTTTTT. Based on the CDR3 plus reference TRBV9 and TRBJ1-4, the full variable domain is DSGVTQTPKHLITATGQRVTLRCSPRSGDLSVYWYQQSLDQGLQFLIQYYNGEERAKGNILERFSAQQFPDLHSELNLSSLELGDSALYFCASSVDGFTEKLFFGSGTQLSVL.

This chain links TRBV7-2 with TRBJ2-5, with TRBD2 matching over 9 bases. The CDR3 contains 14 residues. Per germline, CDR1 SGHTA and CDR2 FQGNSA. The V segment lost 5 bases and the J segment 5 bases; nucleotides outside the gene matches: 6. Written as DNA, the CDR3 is TGTGCCAGCAGCCAGGGGACTAGCTGGGAGACCCAGTACTTC. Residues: CASSQGTSWETQYF. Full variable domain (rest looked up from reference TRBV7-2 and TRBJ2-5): GAGVSQSPSNKVTEKGKDVELRCDPISGHTALYWYRQSLGQGLEFLIYFQGNSAPDKSGLPSDRFSAERTGGSVSTLTIQRTQQEDSAVYLCASSQGTSWETQYFGPGTRLLVL.

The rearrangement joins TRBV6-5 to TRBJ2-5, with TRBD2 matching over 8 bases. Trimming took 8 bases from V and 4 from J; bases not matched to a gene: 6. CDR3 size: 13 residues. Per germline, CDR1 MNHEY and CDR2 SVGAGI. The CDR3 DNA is TGTGCCAGCGAGGCGGGAGGTGGAGAGACCCAGTACTTC. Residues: CASEAGGGETQYF.

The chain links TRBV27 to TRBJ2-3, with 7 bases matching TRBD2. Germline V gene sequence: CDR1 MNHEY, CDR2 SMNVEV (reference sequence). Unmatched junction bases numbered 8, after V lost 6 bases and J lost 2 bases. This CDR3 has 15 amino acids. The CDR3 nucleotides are TGTGCCAGCAGCAGCCTAGCGGAACACACAGATACGCAGTATTTT. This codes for CASSSLAEHTDTQYF.

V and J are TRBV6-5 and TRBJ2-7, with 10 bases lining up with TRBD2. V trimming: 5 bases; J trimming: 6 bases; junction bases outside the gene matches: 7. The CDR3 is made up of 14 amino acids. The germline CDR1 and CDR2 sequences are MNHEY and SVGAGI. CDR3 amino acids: CASSPGTSASEQYF. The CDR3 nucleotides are TGTGCCAGCAGTCCAGGGACTAGCGCTAGCGAGCAGTACTTC.

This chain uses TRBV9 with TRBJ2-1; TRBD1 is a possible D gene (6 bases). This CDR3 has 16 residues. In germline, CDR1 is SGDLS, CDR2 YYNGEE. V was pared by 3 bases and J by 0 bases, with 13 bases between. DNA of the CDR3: TGTGCCAGCAGCGCCGACAGGACGAGCTCCTACAATGAGCAGTTCTTC. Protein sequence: CASSADRTSSYNEQFF.